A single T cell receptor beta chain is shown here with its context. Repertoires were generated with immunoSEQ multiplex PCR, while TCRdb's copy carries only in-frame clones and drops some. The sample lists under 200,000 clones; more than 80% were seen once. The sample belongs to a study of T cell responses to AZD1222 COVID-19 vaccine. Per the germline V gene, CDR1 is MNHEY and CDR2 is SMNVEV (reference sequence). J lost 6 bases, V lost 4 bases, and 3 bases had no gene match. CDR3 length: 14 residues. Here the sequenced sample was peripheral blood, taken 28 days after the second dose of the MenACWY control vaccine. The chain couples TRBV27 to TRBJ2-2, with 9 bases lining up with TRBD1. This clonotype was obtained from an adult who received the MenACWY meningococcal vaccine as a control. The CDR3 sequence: CASSSGQGPGELFF. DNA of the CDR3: TGTGCCAGCAGTTCGGGACAGGGTCCCGGGGAGCTGTTTTTT.